A selection of T cell receptor beta chains follows, all from one sample in a study of T cell responses to AZD1222 COVID-19 vaccine. Clones were read by immunoSEQ multiplex PCR, and TCRdb kept only the in-frame ones, dropping some. This table has fewer than 200,000 clones, more than 75% appearing once. This specimen consisted of peripheral blood, obtained 28 days after the second AZD1222 dose. These receptors originate from an adult who received the AZD1222 COVID-19 vaccine. CDR3s include the opening cysteine and the closing phenylalanine or tryptophan. D genes are given only for firm matches. Rows give clone size only sometimes, using once, few, many, or a class for an expanded clone.

clone_size: -
v_call: TRBV27
d_call: -
j_call: TRBJ1-4
cdr3_nt: TGTGCCAGCAGCCCAATCAGGAGTGAAAAACTGTTTTTT
cdr3_aa: CASSPIRSEKLFF

clone_size: -
v_call: TRBV5-4
d_call: -
j_call: TRBJ2-7
cdr3_nt: TGTGCCAGCACCACGGGGGGCCTATTAACCTACGAGCAGTACTTC
cdr3_aa: CASTTGGLLTYEQYF

clone_size: -
v_call: TRBV12-3/TRBV12-4
d_call: -
j_call: TRBJ1-3
cdr3_nt: TGTGCCAGCAGCCCGAGTAGGGGAAACACCATATATTTT
cdr3_aa: CASSPSRGNTIYF

clone_size: -
v_call: TRBV6-5
d_call: -
j_call: TRBJ1-1
cdr3_nt: TGTGCCAGCATACAGGGATACACTGAAGCTTTCTTT
cdr3_aa: CASIQGYTEAFF

clone_size: -
v_call: TRBV5-1
d_call: -
j_call: TRBJ1-4
cdr3_nt: TGCGCCAGCGGCTGGACCCCCTCAACCGCAACTAATGAAAAACTGTTTTTT
cdr3_aa: CASGWTPSTATNEKLFF

clone_size: -
v_call: TRBV11-2
d_call: -
j_call: TRBJ2-7
cdr3_nt: TGTGCCAGCAGCCCTGAATACGAGCAGTACTTC
cdr3_aa: CASSPEYEQYF

clone_size: -
v_call: TRBV6-5
d_call: -
j_call: TRBJ1-4
cdr3_nt: TGTGCCAGCAGGGGACGCAGGGGACGGGATGAAAAACTGTTTTTT
cdr3_aa: CASRGRRGRDEKLFF

clone_size: few
v_call: TRBV2
d_call: -
j_call: TRBJ1-5
cdr3_nt: TGTGCCAGCAGTGATAGTCAGCCCCAGCATTTT
cdr3_aa: CASSDSQPQHF

clone_size: -
v_call: TRBV6-4
d_call: TRBD1
j_call: TRBJ1-5
cdr3_nt: TGTGCCGACCGGGACAGAGACAATCAGCCCCAGCATTTT
cdr3_aa: CADRDRDNQPQHF

clone_size: -
v_call: TRBV5-1
d_call: TRBD1
j_call: TRBJ2-2
cdr3_nt: TGCGCCAGCAGCTTTGGACAGGGGTTCGGGGAGCTGTTTTTT
cdr3_aa: CASSFGQGFGELFF

clone_size: -
v_call: TRBV27
d_call: TRBD1
j_call: TRBJ1-2
cdr3_nt: TGTGCCAGCAGTTTACGGGGCCCCACAGGGGACGGCTACACCTTC
cdr3_aa: CASSLRGPTGDGYTF

clone_size: -
v_call: TRBV18
d_call: TRBD1
j_call: TRBJ1-2
cdr3_nt: TGTGCCAGCTCACAAGACGCAAGGGACAGGAACTTC
cdr3_aa: CASSQDARDRNF

clone_size: -
v_call: TRBV20-1
d_call: -
j_call: TRBJ1-3
cdr3_nt: TGCAGTGCTAGTCCCCTGGGAGGTGGAAACACCATATATTTT
cdr3_aa: CSASPLGGGNTIYF

clone_size: -
v_call: TRBV29-1
d_call: TRBD1
j_call: TRBJ1-2
cdr3_nt: TGCAGCGTTGATGAGCAGGGGGCGCAAAGTCGGGGCTACACCTTC
cdr3_aa: CSVDEQGAQSRGYTF

clone_size: -
v_call: TRBV29-1
d_call: -
j_call: TRBJ1-2
cdr3_nt: TGCAGCGTTGTCCCGTCTTGGGCCGCGGATGGCTATGGCTACACCTTC
cdr3_aa: CSVVPSWAADGYGYTF

clone_size: -
v_call: TRBV9
d_call: -
j_call: TRBJ1-1
cdr3_nt: TGTGCCAGCAGCCGCGCGTCTGGTCTCGGGACTGAAGCTTTCTTT
cdr3_aa: CASSRASGLGTEAFF

clone_size: -
v_call: TRBV9
d_call: -
j_call: TRBJ1-3
cdr3_nt: TGTGCCAGCAGCGTAGAAGCGCCTGGAAACACCATATATTTT
cdr3_aa: CASSVEAPGNTIYF

clone_size: -
v_call: TRBV10-3
d_call: -
j_call: TRBJ1-5
cdr3_nt: TGTGCCATCAGGAGAGCCTTCAATCAGCCCCAGCATTTT
cdr3_aa: CAIRRAFNQPQHF

clone_size: few
v_call: TRBV6-1
d_call: -
j_call: TRBJ1-2
cdr3_nt: TGTGCCAGCAGTACCTCTGGGGCAGGGGACTATGGCTACACCTTC
cdr3_aa: CASSTSGAGDYGYTF

clone_size: -
v_call: TRBV7-9
d_call: -
j_call: TRBJ1-6
cdr3_nt: TGTGCCAGCAGCCCTGAAGTGTATAATTCACCCCTCCACTTT
cdr3_aa: CASSPEVYNSPLHF

clone_size: -
v_call: TRBV2
d_call: -
j_call: TRBJ1-5
cdr3_nt: TGTGCCAGCAGTGAATCGCGGGGGCCCCAGCATTTT
cdr3_aa: CASSESRGPQHF

clone_size: -
v_call: TRBV4-2
d_call: -
j_call: TRBJ1-4
cdr3_nt: TGTGCCAGCAGCCAAGTTAATGAAAAACTGTTTTTT
cdr3_aa: CASSQVNEKLFF

clone_size: -
v_call: TRBV10-3
d_call: TRBD2
j_call: TRBJ2-7
cdr3_nt: TGTGCCATCAGTGAGTCATTAAGGGGAGGGTCCTACGAGCAGTACTTC
cdr3_aa: CAISESLRGGSYEQYF

clone_size: -
v_call: TRBV9
d_call: -
j_call: TRBJ2-1
cdr3_nt: TGTGCCAGCAGCGTAGTTGGTGAGCAGTTCTTC
cdr3_aa: CASSVVGEQFF

clone_size: -
v_call: TRBV10-3
d_call: -
j_call: TRBJ1-2
cdr3_nt: TGTGCCATCAGCCCCGGACAGACCTATGGCTACACCTTC
cdr3_aa: CAISPGQTYGYTF

clone_size: -
v_call: TRBV6-5
d_call: TRBD1
j_call: TRBJ1-1
cdr3_nt: TGTGCCAGCAGTTTGGACAGGGCCTGGAACACTGAAGCTTTCTTT
cdr3_aa: CASSLDRAWNTEAFF

clone_size: -
v_call: TRBV10-1
d_call: -
j_call: TRBJ2-3
cdr3_nt: TGCGCCAGCCGAAGAAGCGCCGATAGCACAGATACGCAGTATTTT
cdr3_aa: CASRRSADSTDTQYF

clone_size: -
v_call: TRBV10-3
d_call: TRBD1
j_call: TRBJ1-2
cdr3_nt: TGTGCCATCAGGGCCTCCGGGACAGATGGCTACACCTTC
cdr3_aa: CAIRASGTDGYTF

clone_size: -
v_call: TRBV7-9
d_call: TRBD1
j_call: TRBJ1-5
cdr3_nt: TGTGCCAGCAGCTACAGGGGCGCCGGTCAGCCCCAGCATTTT
cdr3_aa: CASSYRGAGQPQHF

clone_size: -
v_call: TRBV5-1
d_call: -
j_call: TRBJ1-6
cdr3_nt: TGCGCCAGCAGCCCCTCCTCCTCGAACTCCTATAATTCACCCCTCCACTTT
cdr3_aa: CASSPSSSNSYNSPLHF

clone_size: -
v_call: TRBV7-2
d_call: -
j_call: TRBJ2-2
cdr3_nt: TGTGCCAGCAGCTTAATTGGAACCGGGGAGCTGTTTTTT
cdr3_aa: CASSLIGTGELFF

clone_size: once
v_call: TRBV30
d_call: -
j_call: TRBJ1-1
cdr3_nt: TGTGCCTGGAGTGTAGGTCAGTTGAACACTGAAGCTTTCTTT
cdr3_aa: CAWSVGQLNTEAFF

clone_size: -
v_call: TRBV5-1
d_call: -
j_call: TRBJ1-2
cdr3_nt: TGCGCCAGCAGCTTGGCAGGGGTAGGAGGCTACACCTTC
cdr3_aa: CASSLAGVGGYTF

clone_size: -
v_call: TRBV18
d_call: TRBD1
j_call: TRBJ2-7
cdr3_nt: TGTGCCAGCTCACCAGACAGGGAAAACGAGCAGTACTTC
cdr3_aa: CASSPDRENEQYF

clone_size: once
v_call: TRBV30
d_call: -
j_call: TRBJ2-1
cdr3_nt: TGTGCCTGGAGACCGAGGGGCGGCCTCAATGAGCAGTTCTTC
cdr3_aa: CAWRPRGGLNEQFF

clone_size: -
v_call: TRBV7-2
d_call: TRBD1
j_call: TRBJ2-4
cdr3_nt: TGTGCCAGCAGCTTAATGCAGGGGGCGAACATTCAGTACTTC
cdr3_aa: CASSLMQGANIQYF

clone_size: -
v_call: TRBV12-3/TRBV12-4
d_call: -
j_call: TRBJ2-3
cdr3_nt: TGTGCCAGCAGATACCGGAGGCATACGCAGTATTTT
cdr3_aa: CASRYRRHTQYF

clone_size: -
v_call: TRBV3-1/TRBV3-2
d_call: -
j_call: TRBJ1-5
cdr3_nt: TGTGCCAGCAGCCAAGGGACGGATAGCAATCAGCCCCAGCATTTT
cdr3_aa: CASSQGTDSNQPQHF

clone_size: -
v_call: TRBV6-2/TRBV6-3
d_call: -
j_call: TRBJ1-2
cdr3_nt: TGTGCCAGCAGCCGGGACACCGGCCTCCGGGGCTACACCTTC
cdr3_aa: CASSRDTGLRGYTF

clone_size: once
v_call: TRBV7-9
d_call: -
j_call: TRBJ2-1
cdr3_nt: TGTGCCAGCAGCTTCCCAGGGGGGGGATACAATGAGCAGTTCTTC
cdr3_aa: CASSFPGGGYNEQFF

clone_size: -
v_call: TRBV19
d_call: TRBD1
j_call: TRBJ1-2
cdr3_nt: TGTGCCAGTAGCTCTTACAGGGGTTCAAACTATGGCTACACCTTC
cdr3_aa: CASSSYRGSNYGYTF

clone_size: -
v_call: TRBV7-9
d_call: TRBD1
j_call: TRBJ1-3
cdr3_nt: TGTGCCAGCAGCTTAAGGGGACAGGACTCTGGAAACACCATATATTTT
cdr3_aa: CASSLRGQDSGNTIYF

clone_size: -
v_call: TRBV12-3/TRBV12-4
d_call: -
j_call: TRBJ1-2
cdr3_nt: TGTGCCAGCAGTTTTGGGGGCTGGGGCTACACCTTC
cdr3_aa: CASSFGGWGYTF

clone_size: -
v_call: TRBV7-9
d_call: -
j_call: TRBJ1-1
cdr3_nt: TGTGCCACGTGGCAGAAGAACACTGAAGCTTTCTTT
cdr3_aa: CATWQKNTEAFF

clone_size: -
v_call: TRBV25-1
d_call: -
j_call: TRBJ2-2
cdr3_nt: TGTGCCAGCAGTGAATATGGCAAGGTGCTGAACACCGGGGAGCTGTTTTTT
cdr3_aa: CASSEYGKVLNTGELFF

clone_size: -
v_call: TRBV2
d_call: TRBD2
j_call: TRBJ2-4
cdr3_nt: TGTGCCAGCAGTGAAGCGCTTCTTAGCGGGGGGCCGGGAGCCAAAAACATTCAGTACTTC
cdr3_aa: CASSEALLSGGPGAKNIQYF

clone_size: -
v_call: TRBV2
d_call: TRBD1
j_call: TRBJ1-1
cdr3_nt: TGTGCCAGCAGGACAGGGGGGCAAGGTTTCTTT
cdr3_aa: CASRTGGQGFF

clone_size: -
v_call: TRBV7-3
d_call: TRBD1
j_call: TRBJ1-1
cdr3_nt: TGTGCCAGCAGGTATCCCGGGACAGAGGCTTTCTTT
cdr3_aa: CASRYPGTEAFF

clone_size: -
v_call: TRBV19
d_call: -
j_call: TRBJ1-5
cdr3_nt: TGTGCCACCCGACAGGGCAATCAGCCCCAGCATTTT
cdr3_aa: CATRQGNQPQHF

clone_size: -
v_call: TRBV5-4
d_call: -
j_call: TRBJ1-2
cdr3_nt: TGTGCCAGCAGCTTTGGTGTAGCTTCTTCCTATGGCTACACCTTC
cdr3_aa: CASSFGVASSYGYTF

clone_size: -
v_call: TRBV6-5
d_call: TRBD2
j_call: TRBJ2-2
cdr3_nt: TGTGCCAGCAGTTACCCTAGCGGTGCGGGGGAGCTGTTTTTT
cdr3_aa: CASSYPSGAGELFF

clone_size: -
v_call: TRBV6-1
d_call: -
j_call: TRBJ1-1
cdr3_nt: TGTGCCAGCAGTGAAACTGCGGCCACTGAAGCTTTCTTT
cdr3_aa: CASSETAATEAFF

clone_size: -
v_call: TRBV7-2
d_call: TRBD1
j_call: TRBJ1-3
cdr3_nt: TGTGCCAGCAGCAATTACAACAGGGGTGGAAACACCATATATTTT
cdr3_aa: CASSNYNRGGNTIYF

clone_size: -
v_call: TRBV29-1
d_call: -
j_call: TRBJ1-2
cdr3_nt: TGCAGCGTTGAAAGGGACGGCTACACCTTC
cdr3_aa: CSVERDGYTF

clone_size: -
v_call: TRBV7-2
d_call: -
j_call: TRBJ2-1
cdr3_nt: TGTGCCAGCAGCGATATCGCGGATTACAATGAGCAGTTCTTC
cdr3_aa: CASSDIADYNEQFF

clone_size: -
v_call: TRBV6-5
d_call: TRBD1
j_call: TRBJ2-3
cdr3_nt: TGTGCCAGCGTGGGACAGGGTACAGATACGCAGTATTTT
cdr3_aa: CASVGQGTDTQYF

clone_size: -
v_call: TRBV20-1
d_call: -
j_call: TRBJ1-2
cdr3_nt: TGCAGTGCTAGAGGGCAGGGCTACACCTTC
cdr3_aa: CSARGQGYTF